The 5 T cell receptor beta chains below come from one sample, sequenced in a study of beta chain features in type 1 diabetes. TCRB transcripts that were expressed got sequenced, as all of the isolated RNA had been reverse transcribed. The method was immunoSEQ multiplex PCR; TCRdb's version includes in-frame clones alone and lacks a portion of them. This sample carries approximately 280,000 clones, 15% of them seen once, and the ten largest clones take approximately 0.015%. Study results and caveats: Shortening of TCRB CDR3s, moderate but significant, appeared in all four CD4+ subsets of Type 1 diabetes patients.

No antigen has been identified for these receptors. Sequencing used naive CD4+ T cells from blood. These receptors were obtained from a man aged 18 to 30 with type 1 diabetes.

This clone has more than one count but fewer than ten. V is TRBV28 and J is TRBJ2-7; D unclear. The germline CDR1 and CDR2 sequences are MDHEN and SYDVKM. Trimming cost V 4 bases and J 2 bases, with 6 bases left between them. The CDR3 length is 12 residues. The CDR3 sequence is CASSSTAYEQYF. Here the CDR3 DNA reads TGTGCCAGCAGTTCCACAGCCTACGAGCAGTACTTC.

This sequence joins TRBV30 and TRBJ2-7, with 7 bases fitting TRBD2. Per germline, CDR1 GTSNPN and CDR2 SVGIG (reference sequence). Trimming cost V 0 bases and J 4 bases; bases outside gene matches: 9. This CDR3 has 15 amino acids. The CDR3 protein is CAWSVGLAVLYEQYF. The CDR3, as DNA: TGTGCCTGGAGTGTAGGCCTAGCGGTCCTATACGAGCAGTACTTC.

This clone came up a few times. This chain links TRBV6-5 with TRBJ2-1; 12 nucleotides line up with TRBD1. This CDR3 region has 14 residues. CDR1 is MNHEY, CDR2 SVGAGI, per germline. The V segment lost 7 bases and the J segment 9 bases; nucleotides outside the gene matches: 7. The CDR3 is CASTQGTGGSEQFF. Written as DNA, the CDR3 is TGTGCCAGCACCCAAGGGACAGGGGGCAGTGAGCAGTTCTTC.

This clone was picked up a small number of times. The CDR3 region has the DNA TGCGCCAGCAGCCAAGGGGCTAGCGGGGGGCGATCCAATGAGCAGTTCTTC. As protein: CASSQGASGGRSNEQFF. The chain couples TRBV4-1 to TRBJ2-1; 11 bases are a match to TRBD2. Germline V gives CDR1 MGHRA, CDR2 YSYEKL. The CDR3 totals 17 residues. V shed 1 base and J 6 bases; nucleotides not matched to a gene: 8.

The chain links TRBV14 to TRBJ2-7, with D tentatively TRBD1 (6 bases). CDR3 size: 17 residues. With 3 bases removed from V and 3 bases from J, the gap between germline ends came to 21 bases. Germline CDR1 is SGHDN and CDR2 is FVKESK. CDR3 sequence (DNA): TGTGCCAGCAGCCACCTCAGGGGAGCGAGCTTGAGCTACGAGCAGTACTTC. This translates into CASSHLRGASLSYEQYF.